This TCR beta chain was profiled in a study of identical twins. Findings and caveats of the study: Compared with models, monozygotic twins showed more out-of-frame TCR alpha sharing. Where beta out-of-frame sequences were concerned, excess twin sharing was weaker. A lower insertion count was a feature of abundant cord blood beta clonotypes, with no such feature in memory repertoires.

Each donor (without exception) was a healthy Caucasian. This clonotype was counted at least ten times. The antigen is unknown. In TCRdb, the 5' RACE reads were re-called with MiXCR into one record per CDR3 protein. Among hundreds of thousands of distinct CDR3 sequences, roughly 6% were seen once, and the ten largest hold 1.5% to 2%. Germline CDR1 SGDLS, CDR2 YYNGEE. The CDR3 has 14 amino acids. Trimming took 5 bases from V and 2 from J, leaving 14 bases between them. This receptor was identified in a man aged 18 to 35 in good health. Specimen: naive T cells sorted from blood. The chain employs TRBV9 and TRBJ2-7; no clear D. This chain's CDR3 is CASSRGLLTYEQYF. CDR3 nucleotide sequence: TGTGCCAGCAGTCGTGGGCTACTAACCTACGAGCAGTACTTC.